This TCR beta chain was captured in a study of cytomegalovirus exposure and HLA in healthy donors. The study, taken as a whole, reports: Per a prior analysis, the majority of TCR beta V segments were productive roughly 90% or roughly 30% of the time.

In its sample, this clone was seen a few times. Antigen: not known. With 60 Vbeta and 13 Jbeta primers, the PCR was carried out. TCRdb's table, derived via immunoSEQ multiplex PCR, lists solely in-frame clones and lacks some. The sample carries roughly 170,000 clones, roughly four fifths recorded once. Unrecorded immune exposures were likely, despite nominal health at sampling. Sequenced material: PBMCs. This sequence originates from a man aged 45-60 years in good health and CMV-seronegative.

CDR3 DNA sequence: TGTGCCAGCAGTGATTCGGGACAATCGTTACACGAGCAGTACTTC. Translation: CASSDSGQSLHEQYF. This chain uses TRBV6-1 with TRBJ2-7; possibly TRBD1 for D (6 bases). CDR3 size: 15 residues. V was cut by 3 bases and J by 5 bases, with 17 bases left in between. The germline gives CDR1 MNHNS, CDR2 SASEGT.